The 32 T cell receptor beta chains presented below share a single source sample, sequenced in a study of CD4+ T cells in melanoma. Data came from immunoSEQ multiplex PCR; TCRdb stores just in-frame clones and leaves some out. Among 13,000 to 15,000 clones listed, about 64% were seen once. The sequenced sample consisted of cells from a culture (not recorded whether cultured in vitro). The receptors originated from a human donor with melanoma.

V gene TRBV6-5 combines with J gene TRBJ1-2; no firm D call. Germline V gene data show CDR1 as MNHEY and CDR2 as SVGAGI. V lost 4 bases to trimming and J lost 2 bases, with 8 bases between them. This CDR3 has 13 residues. The CDR3 DNA sequence: TGTGCCAGCAGTTTTAACCTAAACTATGGCTACACCTTC. It encodes CASSFNLNYGYTF.

The rearrangement links TRBV10-3 to TRBJ1-2, with 9 bases aligning to TRBD1. This CDR3 region has 14 residues. Germline loops: CDR1 ENHRY, CDR2 SYGVKD. J was trimmed by 8 bases and V by 0 bases; bases with no gene match: 4. The CDR3 DNA reads as TGTGCCATCAGTGAGTCGGGACAGGGCATGGGCTACACCTTC. It translates to CAISESGQGMGYTF.

V is TRBV5-1 and J is TRBJ2-3; D might be TRBD2 (5 bases). Trimming took off 5 bases at V and 1 base at J, with 14 bases between the two ends. Germline-derived CDR1 and CDR2 are SGHRS and YFSETQ. CDR3 size: 15 residues. This chain's CDR3 is CASSISSPGTDTQYF. DNA for the CDR3: TGCGCCAGCAGTATCTCTAGCCCTGGCACAGATACGCAGTATTTT.

This clone showed up just a few times. V usage is TRBV19 and J usage is TRBJ2-6; weak D call: TRBD1 (6 bases). Trimming removed 6 bases at V and 0 bases at J, with 15 bases between. Germline CDR1 LNHDA, CDR2 SQIVND (reference sequence). CDR3 length: 17 amino acids. The CDR3 protein is CASRNRATSSGANVLTF. In DNA, the CDR3 is TGTGCCAGTAGGAACAGGGCTACCAGCTCTGGGGCCAACGTCCTGACTTTC.

This clone was seen a few times. The rearrangement joins TRBV25-1 to TRBJ1-4, with a weak D call TRBD1 (5 bases). This CDR3 region has 15 residues. Trimming shortened V by 6 bases and J by 11 bases, and 22 bases separated the two germline ends. CDR1 is MGHDK and CDR2 is SYGVNS in the germline V gene. CDR3 nucleotide sequence: TGTGCCAGCAGGGGGCAGGGAGGGTCTTCAAGGAAACTGTTTTTT. Its translation is CASRGQGGSSRKLFF. Full variable domain (remainder filled in from reference TRBV25-1 and TRBJ1-4): EADIYQTPRYLVIGTGKKITLECSQTMGHDKMYWYQQDPGMELHLIHYSYGVNSTEKGDLSSESTVSRIRTEHFPLTLESARPSHTSQYLCASRGQGGSSRKLFFGSGTQLSVL.

V and J are TRBV2 and TRBJ2-1; D may correspond to TRBD1 or TRBD2 (6 bases each). CDR1 is SNHLY, CDR2 FYNNEI, per germline. V lost 4 bases and J lost 6, with 19 bases in between. The CDR3 loop spans 16 amino acids. The CDR3 nucleotides read TGTGCCAGCAGTGCCCTAAGCTACAGGGAGGCCAATGAGCAGTTCTTC. Its translation: CASSALSYREANEQFF.

The chain combines TRBV6-6 with TRBJ1-6; possibly TRBD1 for D (5 bases). Germline V gene lookup returns CDR1 MNHNY and CDR2 SVGAGI (reference sequence). The CDR3 is made up of 16 amino acids. The germline V and J ends were trimmed by 8 bases and 7 bases, with 21 bases remaining between them. The CDR3 is CASHTSAGGRNSPLHF. CDR3 nucleotides: TGTGCCAGCCACACCTCAGCTGGGGGGAGAAATTCACCCCTCCACTTT.

The gene calls are TRBV7-9 and TRBJ2-2; 8 bases are shared with TRBD1. With 4 bases clipped from V and 2 bases from J, the junction kept 9 bases outside the gene matches. CDR3 length equals 17 residues. The germline CDR1 and CDR2 sequences are SEHNR and FQNEAQ (reference sequence). CDR3 loop: CASSSKGTGNNTGELFF. CDR3 coding DNA: TGTGCCAGCAGCTCCAAAGGGACAGGCAATAACACCGGGGAGCTGTTTTTT. The full variable domain, rest sourced from reference TRBV7-9 and TRBJ2-2, is DTGVSQNPRHKITKRGQNVTFRCDPISEHNRLYWYRQTLGQGPEFLTYFQNEAQLEKSRLLSDRFSAERPKGSFSTLEIQRTEQGDSAMYLCASSSKGTGNNTGELFFGEGSRLTVL.

The V call is TRBV2, the J call TRBJ1-2, with 8 bases fitting TRBD1. The germline CDR1 and CDR2 sequences are SNHLY and FYNNEI. The CDR3 sequence is 13 residues long. J was trimmed by 7 bases and V by 5 bases; bases with no gene match: 6. DNA for the CDR3: TGTGCCAGCAGTTTCCGGGACAGGTCTGGCTACACCTTC. Protein sequence: CASSFRDRSGYTF.

The J gene is TRBJ1-2, the V gene TRBV5-1, with 7 positions matching TRBD1. This CDR3 comprises 16 residues. V lost 1 base and J lost 8; bases outside the gene matches: 14. The germline V gene has CDR1 SGHRS and CDR2 YFSETQ. This CDR3 reads CASSLHYDEGATGYTF. CDR3 sequence (DNA): TGCGCCAGCAGCTTGCATTATGATGAGGGGGCGACGGGCTACACCTTC.

The J gene is TRBJ1-5, the V gene TRBV5-5, with unresolved D. Per germline, CDR1 SGHKS and CDR2 YYEKEE (reference sequence). With 0 bases removed from V and 0 bases from J, the gap between germline ends came to 4 bases. The CDR3 is 14 amino acids. The CDR3 nucleotides are TGTGCCAGCAGCTTGGGCCATAGCAATCAGCCCCAGCATTTT. Its translation: CASSLGHSNQPQHF.

This chain connects TRBV5-4 to TRBJ1-4; D is undetermined. V dropped 0 bases and J dropped 5 bases, with 11 bases sitting between them. CDR3 length equals 15 residues. The germline V gene has CDR1 SGHNT and CDR2 YYREEE (reference sequence). CDR3 residues: CASSLAGSLNEKLFF. DNA of the CDR3: TGTGCCAGCAGCTTGGCGGGCAGCCTCAATGAAAAACTGTTTTTT.

The chain uses TRBV30 and TRBJ2-3; TRBD1 matches at 7 bases. The germline V gene has CDR1 GTSNPN and CDR2 SVGIG (reference sequence). The CDR3 is 12 residues long. In DNA form, the CDR3 reads TGTGCGGGACAGCCCAGCACAGATACGCAGTATTTT. This encodes CAGQPSTDTQYF.

V is TRBV7-3 and J is TRBJ1-5; 7 nucleotides match TRBD1. V trimming: 3 bases; J trimming: 0 bases; junction bases outside the gene matches: 11. This CDR3 is 18 amino acids long. Per germline, CDR1 SGHTA and CDR2 FQGTGA. The CDR3 DNA reads TGTGCCAGCAGCTTGTTCCGGGACAGAGATTATAGCAATCAGCCCCAGCATTTT. Its translation: CASSLFRDRDYSNQPQHF.

The chain employs TRBV28 and TRBJ1-5, with D unclear. V lost 10 bases, J lost 1 base, and 8 bases lay in between. The CDR3 extends over 12 amino acids. Germline CDR1 is MDHEN and CDR2 is SYDVKM. CDR3 sequence (DNA): TGTGCCATTAAAAGGAGCAATCAGCCCCAGCATTTT. This codes for CAIKRSNQPQHF. Together with reference TRBV28 and TRBJ1-5, the CDR3 gives the full variable domain: DVKVTQSSRYLVKRTGEKVFLECVQDMDHENMFWYRQDPGLGLRLIYFSYDVKMKEKGDIPEGYSVSREKKERFSLILESASTNQTSMYLCAIKRSNQPQHFGDGTRLSIL.

This clone is categorized as medium-sized. This chain joins TRBV2 and TRBJ1-6; D is uncertain. Germline loops: CDR1 SNHLY, CDR2 FYNNEI. The CDR3 has 13 residues. V lost 9 bases to trimming and J lost 7 bases, with 13 bases between them. CDR3 in amino acids: CASHSGVNSPLHF. Here the CDR3 DNA reads TGTGCCAGTCACAGTGGGGTCAATTCACCCCTCCACTTT.

The rearrangement uses TRBV7-9 and TRBJ2-3; 9 nucleotides agree with TRBD2. V shed 5 bases, J shed 5 bases, and the junction held 8 bases outside the gene matches. The CDR3 consists of 15 residues. Germline V gene data show CDR1 as SEHNR and CDR2 as FQNEAQ (reference sequence). CDR3 sequence: CASSHGSGGEDTQYF. The CDR3 bases are TGTGCCAGCAGCCACGGTAGCGGGGGTGAAGATACGCAGTATTTT.

The chain has TRBV18 and TRBJ1-1; D is uncertain. Germline V gives CDR1 KGHSH, CDR2 LQKENI. Trimming removed 3 bases from V and 1 base from J, with 3 bases in between. This CDR3 is built from 12 residues. CDR3 sequence reads: CASSPGNTEAFF. The CDR3 DNA sequence: TGTGCCAGCTCACCGGGGAACACTGAAGCTTTCTTT.

The rearrangement uses TRBV9 and TRBJ2-7, with 8 positions matching TRBD2. V trimming: 4 bases; J trimming: 3 bases; junction bases outside the gene matches: 21. The CDR3 contains 19 residues. Germline lookup yields CDR1 SGDLS and CDR2 YYNGEE. The CDR3 protein is CASSSHSWTSTLIGYEQYF. The CDR3 DNA reads TGTGCCAGCAGCTCCCACTCCTGGACTAGCACCCTTATCGGCTACGAGCAGTACTTC. Full variable domain (missing parts from reference TRBV9 and TRBJ2-7): DSGVTQTPKHLITATGQRVTLRCSPRSGDLSVYWYQQSLDQGLQFLIQYYNGEERAKGNILERFSAQQFPDLHSELNLSSLELGDSALYFCASSSHSWTSTLIGYEQYFGPGTRLTVT.

This clone was detected a few times. The chain uses TRBV2 and TRBJ1-5; maybe TRBD1 (5 bases). V dropped 7 bases and J dropped 7 bases, with 20 bases sitting between them. The CDR3 has 15 residues. CDR1 SNHLY and CDR2 FYNNEI come from the germline V gene. The CDR3 sequence is CASNKGSTGGQPQHF. In DNA, the CDR3 is TGTGCCAGCAATAAAGGGTCCACAGGCGGACAGCCCCAGCATTTT.

This clone has just a few counts. CDR3 DNA sequence: TGTGCCAGCAGCCGAATCCTAGGGTCCTCGGGGAGCAATCAGCCCCAGCATTTT. Protein product: CASSRILGSSGSNQPQHF. The gene calls are TRBV7-2 and TRBJ1-5, with D unresolved. V was trimmed by 5 bases and J by 1 base, leaving 21 bases between them. In germline, CDR1 is SGHTA, CDR2 FQGNSA. The CDR3 runs to 18 residues.

This rearrangement joins TRBV7-9 to TRBJ2-3; 8 nucleotides align to TRBD2. CDR3 size: 18 residues. The J segment lost 1 base and the V segment lost 5 bases, leaving 14 bases of the junction unmatched. In germline, CDR1 is SEHNR, CDR2 FQNEAQ (reference sequence). The CDR3 bases are TGTGCCAGCAGCGCAACCGGGACTAGTCCCATGGGCACAGATACGCAGTATTTT. Translating it yields CASSATGTSPMGTDTQYF. The full variable domain, completed using reference TRBV7-9 and TRBJ2-3, is DTGVSQNPRHKITKRGQNVTFRCDPISEHNRLYWYRQTLGQGPEFLTYFQNEAQLEKSRLLSDRFSAERPKGSFSTLEIQRTEQGDSAMYLCASSATGTSPMGTDTQYFGPGTRLTVL.

The chain joins TRBV11-2 to TRBJ2-2; TRBD1 matches 10 bases. CDR3 length equals 16 residues. CDR1 and CDR2 from the germline V gene are SGHAT and FQNNGV. V lost 5 bases, J lost 5 bases, and 8 bases stayed unmatched. CDR3 loop: CASSKKRTGGTGELFF. The DNA of the CDR3 is TGTGCCAGCAGCAAGAAACGGACAGGGGGGACCGGGGAGCTGTTTTTT.

CDR3 loop: CATSRERTGAINTQYF. CDR3 nucleotide sequence: TGTGCCACCAGCAGAGAAAGGACAGGGGCAATCAATACGCAGTATTTT. V usage is TRBV15 and J usage is TRBJ2-3; 9 positions match TRBD1. Germline V CDR1 and CDR2: LNHNV, YYDKDF (reference sequence). V shed 0 bases and J 7 bases; nucleotides not matched to a gene: 8. The CDR3 contains 16 residues.

J is TRBJ1-3 and V is TRBV5-1; tentatively, D is TRBD1 (6 bases). The CDR3 length is 16 residues. From germline, CDR1 is SGHRS and CDR2 YFSETQ. The V end was cut by 4 bases, the J end by 3 bases, with 17 bases between. For the CDR3, the DNA is TGCGCCAGCAGCCCGGAATTACAGGGATATGGAAACACCATATATTTT. Protein: CASSPELQGYGNTIYF.

Regarding this clone: The junction does not match germline at one end; this may be a read error. The rearrangement joins TRBV10-3 to TRBJ1-1; TRBD1 is a possible D gene (6 bases). The CDR3 extends over 14 amino acids. Germline V gene data show CDR1 as ENHRY and CDR2 as SYGVKD. In DNA, the CDR3 is TGTGCCAGCAGTGACGACAGGCGGAACACTGAAGCTTTCTTT. This sequence encodes CASSDDRRNTEAFF.

The rearrangement joins TRBV5-1 to TRBJ2-5; D not resolved. The CDR3 contains 14 residues. The V end lost 0 bases, the J end lost 3 bases, and 9 bases lay between the germline ends. Germline loops: CDR1 SGHRS, CDR2 YFSETQ. The CDR3 nucleotides are TGCGCCAGCAGCTTGGGACATGCAAAAGAGACCCAGTACTTC. Its protein product is CASSLGHAKETQYF.

The chain joins TRBV18 to TRBJ1-1; no definite D call. The length of the CDR3 is 13 residues. V was shortened by 3 bases and J by 1 base, with 6 bases between the two germline ends. CDR1 is KGHSH, CDR2 LQKENI, per germline. The CDR3 sequence: CASSPGQNTEAFF. The DNA of the CDR3 is TGTGCCAGCTCACCTGGGCAGAACACTGAAGCTTTCTTT.

This clone has just one count. V usage is TRBV30 and J usage is TRBJ2-5, with 9 bases matching TRBD1. The V segment lost 1 base and the J segment 4 bases; nucleotides outside the gene matches: 7. The CDR3 length is 15 residues. Germline loops: CDR1 GTSNPN, CDR2 SVGIG (reference sequence). DNA for the CDR3: TGTGCCTGGAGTGCGTCGGGACAGGGTCGAGAGACCCAGTACTTC. Translated, it gives CAWSASGQGRETQYF. The entire variable domain, with the rest obtained from reference TRBV30 and TRBJ2-5, is as follows: SQTIHQWPATLVQPVGSPLSLECTVEGTSNPNLYWYRQAAGRGLQLLFYSVGIGQISSEVPQNLSASRPQDRQFILSSKKLLLSDSGFYLCAWSASGQGRETQYFGPGTRLLVL.

The gene calls are TRBV5-8 and TRBJ2-3; D ambiguous. Germline V lookup: CDR1 SGHTS, CDR2 YDEGEE. CDR3 size: 14 residues. The V gene lost 3 bases and the J gene lost 3 bases, with 11 bases spanning the gap. The CDR3 loop is CASSWGRATDTQYF. In DNA form, the CDR3 reads TGTGCCAGCAGCTGGGGAAGGGCAACAGATACGCAGTATTTT.

A few counts support this clone. The rearrangement links TRBV6-6 to TRBJ1-1, with TRBD1 as a possible D gene (5 bases). Per germline, CDR1 MNHNY and CDR2 SVGAGI (reference sequence). The CDR3 has 15 residues. V was cut by 0 bases and J by 1 base, with 9 bases left in between. This CDR3 reads CASSYSWGTNTEAFF. The CDR3 DNA is TGTGCCAGCAGTTACTCGTGGGGGACGAACACTGAAGCTTTCTTT.

This chain links TRBV7-8 with TRBJ2-1, with a weak D call TRBD2 (6 bases). This CDR3 spans 15 amino acids. Per germline, CDR1 SGHVS and CDR2 FQNEAQ. V dropped 7 bases and J dropped 6 bases, with 19 bases sitting between them. DNA of the CDR3: TGTGCCAGCATCCAAGGGCTAGCGAAAGGCAATGAGCAGTTCTTC. It translates to CASIQGLAKGNEQFF.